A selection of T cell receptor beta chains follows, all from one sample in a study of cytomegalovirus exposure and HLA in healthy donors. Assay used: immunoSEQ multiplex PCR; TCRdb lists only in-frame clones, some missing. The table lists about 65,000 clones, roughly 60% of them singletons. The sample taken for sequencing was PBMCs. All receptors come from a man aged 30 to 39 in good health and CMV-seronegative. Each CDR3 is given with its conserved first and last residue. The D gene is left open where the match is weak. Expanded clones get a size class; other rows say once, few or many, or leave the size out.

CDR3aa: CATWSQGSYGYTF
CDR3nt: TGTGCCACCTGGTCCCAGGGGAGCTATGGCTACACCTTC
d_gene: -
abundance: -
j_gene: TRBJ1-2
v_gene: TRBV27

CDR3aa: CASSFRQGSVYEQYF
CDR3nt: TGTGCCAGCAGCTTCCGACAGGGGAGTGTGTACGAGCAGTACTTC
d_gene: TRBD1
abundance: -
j_gene: TRBJ2-7
v_gene: TRBV9

CDR3aa: CASSRSAGDNQPQHF
CDR3nt: TGTGCCAGCAGCCGGTCCGCCGGGGATAATCAGCCCCAGCATTTT
d_gene: -
abundance: -
j_gene: TRBJ1-5
v_gene: TRBV7-2

CDR3aa: CSVAGAGGPYEQYF
CDR3nt: TGCAGCGTTGCGGGTGCGGGGGGGCCTTACGAGCAGTACTTC
d_gene: TRBD2
abundance: -
j_gene: TRBJ2-7
v_gene: TRBV29-1

CDR3aa: CSAAIPGTGDPGRAFF
CDR3nt: TGCAGCGCTGCGATACCCGGGACAGGTGACCCTGGACGGGCTTTCTTT
d_gene: TRBD1
abundance: -
j_gene: TRBJ1-1
v_gene: TRBV29-1

CDR3aa: CASSFRGQDRDHEQYF
CDR3nt: TGTGCCAGCAGTTTTCGGGGGCAGGACAGGGACCACGAGCAGTACTTC
d_gene: TRBD1
abundance: -
j_gene: TRBJ2-7
v_gene: TRBV7-7

CDR3aa: CASSYGTGDSTDTQYF
CDR3nt: TGTGCCAGCAGTTACGGTACGGGGGATAGCACAGATACGCAGTATTTT
d_gene: -
abundance: -
j_gene: TRBJ2-3
v_gene: TRBV6-5

CDR3aa: CASSNTGTPGANVLTF
CDR3nt: TGTGCCAGCAGCAATACAGGGACCCCTGGGGCCAACGTCCTGACTTTC
d_gene: -
abundance: -
j_gene: TRBJ2-6
v_gene: TRBV7-6

CDR3aa: CASSLAGPGNEQYF
CDR3nt: TGTGCCAGCAGCTTAGCGGGCCCCGGGAACGAGCAGTACTTC
d_gene: -
abundance: -
j_gene: TRBJ2-7
v_gene: TRBV7-9

CDR3aa: CASSPQPGQGTHEQFF
CDR3nt: TGTGCCAGCAGCCCGCAACCGGGACAGGGAACCCATGAGCAGTTCTTC
d_gene: TRBD1
abundance: -
j_gene: TRBJ2-1
v_gene: TRBV7-9

CDR3aa: CASSLAFTTENEQFF
CDR3nt: TGTGCCAGCAGTCTAGCGTTTACGACTGAGAATGAGCAGTTCTTC
d_gene: -
abundance: -
j_gene: TRBJ2-1
v_gene: TRBV6-1

CDR3aa: CATSRGAMGSPLHF
CDR3nt: TGTGCCACCAGCAGGGGAGCTATGGGTTCACCCCTCCACTTT
d_gene: -
abundance: -
j_gene: TRBJ1-6
v_gene: TRBV15

CDR3aa: CASSVQRGPDTQYF
CDR3nt: TGTGCCAGCAGTGTACAGCGGGGTCCAGATACGCAGTATTTT
d_gene: TRBD2
abundance: few
j_gene: TRBJ2-3
v_gene: TRBV25-1

CDR3aa: CASSSRGASTYEQYF
CDR3nt: TGTGCCAGCAGCTCGCGGGGGGCCTCTACCTACGAGCAGTACTTC
d_gene: TRBD2
abundance: -
j_gene: TRBJ2-7
v_gene: TRBV7-9

CDR3aa: CSVVSGYTF
CDR3nt: TGCAGCGTGGTCAGTGGCTACACCTTC
d_gene: -
abundance: -
j_gene: TRBJ1-2
v_gene: TRBV29-1

CDR3aa: CASSQTSGGPLRYF
CDR3nt: TGTGCCAGCAGCCAAACTAGCGGGGGGCCTTTAAGATACTTC
d_gene: TRBD2
abundance: -
j_gene: TRBJ2-4
v_gene: TRBV6-5

CDR3aa: CASSFDRGNQPQHF
CDR3nt: TGCGCCAGCAGTTTCGACAGGGGGAATCAGCCCCAGCATTTT
d_gene: TRBD1
abundance: -
j_gene: TRBJ1-5
v_gene: TRBV10-2

CDR3aa: CASSVQGLYEQYF
CDR3nt: TGTGCCAGTAGTGTACAGGGGCTCTACGAGCAGTACTTC
d_gene: TRBD1
abundance: -
j_gene: TRBJ2-7
v_gene: TRBV19

CDR3aa: CAWSVGGGHTDTQYF
CDR3nt: TGTGCCTGGAGTGTGGGCGGGGGCCACACAGATACGCAGTATTTT
d_gene: -
abundance: -
j_gene: TRBJ2-3
v_gene: TRBV30

CDR3aa: CASSESNEQFF
CDR3nt: TGTGCCAGCAGCGAGTCCAATGAGCAGTTCTTC
d_gene: -
abundance: -
j_gene: TRBJ2-1
v_gene: TRBV27

CDR3aa: CASSPGTGLFQETQYF
CDR3nt: TGCGCCAGCAGCCCCGGGACAGGGTTGTTCCAAGAGACCCAGTACTTC
d_gene: TRBD1
abundance: few
j_gene: TRBJ2-5
v_gene: TRBV5-1

CDR3aa: CATRREAFSNQPQHF
CDR3nt: TGTGCCACCCGGCGGGAGGCCTTTAGCAATCAGCCCCAGCATTTT
d_gene: -
abundance: once
j_gene: TRBJ1-5
v_gene: TRBV2

CDR3aa: CASSRSGGLRYEQYF
CDR3nt: TGTGCCAGCAGCCGGAGCGGGGGCTTGCGCTACGAGCAGTACTTC
d_gene: TRBD2
abundance: once
j_gene: TRBJ2-7
v_gene: TRBV9

CDR3aa: CASSLGGSGANVLTF
CDR3nt: TGCGCCAGCAGCTTGGGAGGGTCCGGGGCCAACGTCCTGACTTTC
d_gene: -
abundance: -
j_gene: TRBJ2-6
v_gene: TRBV5-1

CDR3aa: CASSWGQGSSQAFF
CDR3nt: TGCGCCAGCAGCTGGGGACAAGGAAGCTCTCAAGCTTTCTTT
d_gene: -
abundance: -
j_gene: TRBJ1-1
v_gene: TRBV5-1

CDR3aa: CASSQVRGAPRYNEQFF
CDR3nt: TGTGCCAGCAGCCAAGTCCGCGGGGCCCCCCGTTACAATGAGCAGTTCTTC
d_gene: -
abundance: -
j_gene: TRBJ2-1
v_gene: TRBV4-2

CDR3aa: CAWRGTVNTEAFF
CDR3nt: TGTGCCTGGAGGGGGACAGTGAACACTGAAGCTTTCTTT
d_gene: TRBD1
abundance: -
j_gene: TRBJ1-1
v_gene: TRBV30